The present T cell receptor (beta chain) was sequenced within a study of T cell changes during pregnancy in multiple sclerosis. Generated by immunoSEQ multiplex PCR, the TCRdb table keeps only in-frame clones and is missing some. The sample consists of about 75,000 clones, 90% to 95% of them appearing once. There are 20 residues in the CDR3. The source is a female donor with multiple sclerosis, enrolled in a pregnancy study. The chain links TRBV21-1 to TRBJ2-1; TRBD2 is the table's D call and was not checked against the DNA. TRBV21-1 is termed a pseudogene. The input for sequencing was CD4+ T cells from peripheral blood mononuclear cells, taken before pregnancy. The DNA for the CDR3 is TGTGCCAGCAGGAACAGGGGACTAGAACCGGGACTAGCGTTGGACAATGAGCAGTTCTTC. Translated: CASRNRGLEPGLALDNEQFF.